A selection of T cell receptor beta chains follows, all from one sample in a study of vaccination and CD4 T cells after COVID-19. These receptors have no known antigen. MiXCR was run by TCRdb on the PCR reads, yielding one entry per CDR3 protein. The sample holds 15,000 to 20,000 distinct CDR3 sequences, 50% to 55% seen once. Specimen: CD4+ T cells from blood, cultured in vitro. Every receptor here comes from a human donor who had recovered from COVID-19. CDR3s include the opening cysteine and the closing phenylalanine or tryptophan. Fields, in order: D gene, clone size, J gene, V gene, CDR3 protein, CDR3 DNA. D genes are given only for firm matches. Expanded clones are given a class, and other clones once, few, many or no size at all.

d_call: TRBD2
clone_size: .
j_call: TRBJ2-1
v_call: TRBV25-1
cdr3_aa: CASSWGGGVNEQFF
cdr3_nt: TGTGCCAGCAGTTGGGGCGGGGGGGTTAATGAGCAGTTCTTC

d_call: .
clone_size: few
j_call: TRBJ1-1
v_call: TRBV7-2
cdr3_aa: CASSLPWVGAEAFF
cdr3_nt: TGTGCCAGCAGCTTACCCTGGGTTGGGGCTGAAGCTTTCTTT

d_call: .
clone_size: .
j_call: TRBJ2-6
v_call: TRBV6-1
cdr3_aa: CASSVRTQRGANVLTF
cdr3_nt: TGTGCCAGCAGTGTCAGGACCCAGAGGGGGGCCAACGTCCTGACTTTC

d_call: .
clone_size: .
j_call: TRBJ2-1
v_call: TRBV24-1
cdr3_aa: CATSDSPQGLFYNEQFF
cdr3_nt: TGTGCCACCAGTGATTCGCCGCAAGGGTTATTCTACAATGAGCAGTTCTTC

d_call: .
clone_size: large
j_call: TRBJ1-3
v_call: TRBV6-2/TRBV6-3
cdr3_aa: CASTQAGTGNTIYF
cdr3_nt: TGTGCCAGCACCCAAGCAGGGACTGGAAACACCATATATTTT

d_call: TRBD1
clone_size: .
j_call: TRBJ1-2
v_call: TRBV5-1
cdr3_aa: CASSLGTGTNYGYTF
cdr3_nt: TGCGCCAGCAGCTTGGGGACAGGAACCAACTATGGCTACACCTTC

d_call: .
clone_size: .
j_call: TRBJ2-5
v_call: TRBV7-9
cdr3_aa: CASSGSLPQETQYF
cdr3_nt: TGTGCCAGCAGCGGATCTCTCCCCCAAGAGACCCAGTACTTC

d_call: .
clone_size: .
j_call: TRBJ2-7
v_call: TRBV20-1
cdr3_aa: CSARTATHYEQYF
cdr3_nt: TGCAGTGCCAGGACAGCCACCCACTACGAGCAGTACTTC

d_call: .
clone_size: .
j_call: TRBJ2-7
v_call: TRBV27
cdr3_aa: CASSSTVPIYEQYF
cdr3_nt: TGTGCCAGCAGTTCGACAGTGCCTATCTACGAGCAGTACTTC

d_call: .
clone_size: .
j_call: TRBJ1-4
v_call: TRBV11-2
cdr3_aa: CASSLGEAGEKLFF
cdr3_nt: TGTGCCAGCAGCTTAGGGGAGGCGGGGGAAAAACTGTTTTTT

d_call: .
clone_size: .
j_call: TRBJ2-3
v_call: TRBV20-1
cdr3_aa: CSARGGVWADTQYF
cdr3_nt: TGCAGTGCTAGAGGGGGGGTCTGGGCAGATACGCAGTATTTT

d_call: .
clone_size: few
j_call: TRBJ1-2
v_call: TRBV7-2
cdr3_aa: CASSLRAGAFDGYTF
cdr3_nt: TGTGCCAGCAGCTTACGGGCGGGCGCTTTTGATGGCTACACCTTC

d_call: .
clone_size: .
j_call: TRBJ1-2
v_call: TRBV21-1
cdr3_aa: CASSKPQTYYGYTF
cdr3_nt: TGTGCCAGCAGCAAACCGCAGACCTACTATGGCTACACCTTC

d_call: .
clone_size: .
j_call: TRBJ2-5
v_call: TRBV7-3
cdr3_aa: CASSLDRWTQYF
cdr3_nt: TGTGCCAGCAGCTTAGATAGGTGGACCCAGTACTTC

d_call: TRBD1
clone_size: few
j_call: TRBJ2-5
v_call: TRBV11-2
cdr3_aa: CASSLEQGGPSWETQYF
cdr3_nt: TGTGCCAGCAGCTTAGAACAGGGGGGTCCTAGCTGGGAGACCCAGTACTTC

d_call: TRBD2
clone_size: .
j_call: TRBJ2-1
v_call: TRBV10-3
cdr3_aa: CAISGTSGGAGEQFF
cdr3_nt: TGTGCCATCAGTGGAACTAGCGGGGGGGCAGGTGAGCAGTTCTTC

d_call: .
clone_size: .
j_call: TRBJ1-5
v_call: TRBV6-2/TRBV6-3
cdr3_aa: CASSYRQTVDQPQHF
cdr3_nt: TGTGCCAGCAGTTACCGCCAGACTGTGGATCAGCCCCAGCATTTT

d_call: TRBD1
clone_size: few
j_call: TRBJ1-5
v_call: TRBV20-1
cdr3_aa: CSARETGGSGQPQHF
cdr3_nt: TGCAGTGCTAGAGAAACAGGGGGCTCGGGTCAGCCCCAGCATTTT

d_call: .
clone_size: few
j_call: TRBJ2-3
v_call: TRBV6-1
cdr3_aa: CASKAVSTDTQYF
cdr3_nt: TGTGCCAGCAAAGCGGTGAGCACAGATACGCAGTATTTT

d_call: .
clone_size: .
j_call: TRBJ1-3
v_call: TRBV7-9
cdr3_aa: CASSLGPGLYSGNTIYF
cdr3_nt: TGTGCCAGCAGCTTAGGTCCCGGACTCTACTCTGGAAACACCATATATTTT

d_call: TRBD2
clone_size: .
j_call: TRBJ2-7
v_call: TRBV7-9
cdr3_aa: CASSLTSGLTYEQYF
cdr3_nt: TGTGCCAGCAGCTTGACTAGCGGGCTAACCTACGAGCAGTACTTC

d_call: .
clone_size: .
j_call: TRBJ2-2
v_call: TRBV20-1
cdr3_aa: CSARDRGLNTGELFF
cdr3_nt: TGCAGTGCTAGAGATAGGGGACTGAACACCGGGGAGCTGTTTTTT

d_call: .
clone_size: .
j_call: TRBJ2-5
v_call: TRBV12-3/TRBV12-4
cdr3_aa: CASSPSGTQYF
cdr3_nt: TGTGCCAGCAGTCCCTCCGGGACCCAGTACTTC

d_call: TRBD1
clone_size: once
j_call: TRBJ1-5
v_call: TRBV5-5
cdr3_aa: CASSLGGTGNQPQHF
cdr3_nt: TGTGCCAGCAGCTTGGGGGGGACAGGGAACCAGCCCCAGCATTTT

d_call: .
clone_size: few
j_call: TRBJ2-3
v_call: TRBV12-3/TRBV12-4
cdr3_aa: CASSLPRGTDTQYF
cdr3_nt: TGTGCCAGCAGTTTGCCGCGGGGCACAGATACGCAGTATTTT

d_call: TRBD2
clone_size: .
j_call: TRBJ2-7
v_call: TRBV3-1
cdr3_aa: CASSQDTREGRTYEQYF
cdr3_nt: TGTGCCAGCAGCCAAGATACGAGGGAGGGCAGGACCTACGAGCAGTACTTC

d_call: .
clone_size: .
j_call: TRBJ1-1
v_call: TRBV28
cdr3_aa: CASSSGLNTEAFF
cdr3_nt: TGTGCCAGCAGTTCCGGGCTGAACACTGAAGCTTTCTTT

d_call: .
clone_size: .
j_call: TRBJ1-3
v_call: TRBV10-1
cdr3_aa: CASSENEGNTIYF
cdr3_nt: TGCGCCAGCAGTGAGAATGAAGGAAACACCATATATTTT

d_call: TRBD1
clone_size: once
j_call: TRBJ2-1
v_call: TRBV11-2
cdr3_aa: CASSPRWGQGYNEQFF
cdr3_nt: TGTGCCAGCAGCCCAAGGTGGGGACAGGGTTACAATGAGCAGTTCTTC

d_call: .
clone_size: .
j_call: TRBJ1-1
v_call: TRBV28
cdr3_aa: CASSYIGPTERAFF
cdr3_nt: TGTGCCAGCAGTTATATCGGGCCTACCGAGCGTGCTTTCTTT

d_call: .
clone_size: .
j_call: TRBJ2-4
v_call: TRBV28
cdr3_aa: CASSLTSGNIQYF
cdr3_nt: TGTGCCAGCAGTTTGACTAGTGGGAACATTCAGTACTTC

d_call: .
clone_size: .
j_call: TRBJ1-2
v_call: TRBV28
cdr3_aa: CASLRGGRNYGYTF
cdr3_nt: TGTGCCAGCCTCCGAGGGGGGCGTAACTATGGCTACACCTTC

d_call: TRBD1
clone_size: .
j_call: TRBJ1-2
v_call: TRBV10-3
cdr3_aa: CAISQDREISYGYTF
cdr3_nt: TGTGCCATCAGTCAAGACAGGGAGATCAGCTATGGCTACACCTTC

d_call: .
clone_size: few
j_call: TRBJ2-7
v_call: TRBV7-2
cdr3_aa: CASSFVGMAYEQYF
cdr3_nt: TGTGCCAGCAGCTTTGTCGGGATGGCCTACGAGCAGTACTTC

d_call: TRBD1
clone_size: .
j_call: TRBJ1-2
v_call: TRBV24-1
cdr3_aa: CATSETGGDYGYTF
cdr3_nt: TGTGCCACCAGTGAAACAGGGGGGGACTATGGCTACACCTTC

d_call: TRBD2
clone_size: .
j_call: TRBJ2-7
v_call: TRBV30
cdr3_aa: CAWRTAGGLYEQYF
cdr3_nt: TGTGCCTGGAGAACAGCGGGAGGGCTCTACGAGCAGTACTTC

d_call: .
clone_size: once
j_call: TRBJ2-3
v_call: TRBV20-1
cdr3_aa: CSAKKPEGYTQYF
cdr3_nt: TGCAGTGCGAAGAAGCCAGAGGGGTATACGCAGTATTTT

d_call: .
clone_size: few
j_call: TRBJ2-3
v_call: TRBV24-1
cdr3_aa: CATSDPLAPPTDTQYF
cdr3_nt: TGTGCCACCAGTGACCCCCTAGCGCCTCCAACAGATACGCAGTATTTT

d_call: .
clone_size: .
j_call: TRBJ2-7
v_call: TRBV2
cdr3_aa: CASRGSFLSYEQYF
cdr3_nt: TGTGCCAGCAGGGGGTCCTTCCTCTCCTACGAGCAGTACTTC

d_call: .
clone_size: .
j_call: TRBJ1-2
v_call: TRBV7-8
cdr3_aa: CASSLEGGRSPTF
cdr3_nt: TGTGCCAGCAGCTTAGAGGGGGGCCGCTCCCCCACCTTC

d_call: TRBD2
clone_size: .
j_call: TRBJ2-5
v_call: TRBV6-1
cdr3_aa: CASTPPGGGQETQYF
cdr3_nt: TGTGCCAGCACCCCGCCGGGAGGGGGCCAAGAGACCCAGTACTTC

d_call: TRBD2
clone_size: .
j_call: TRBJ2-7
v_call: TRBV28
cdr3_aa: CAYSSGSLHEQYF
cdr3_nt: TGTGCTTATTCTAGCGGGAGTCTACACGAGCAGTACTTC

d_call: TRBD1
clone_size: once
j_call: TRBJ1-3
v_call: TRBV7-9
cdr3_aa: CASSLRDRGTGNTIYF
cdr3_nt: TGTGCCAGCAGCTTACGGGACAGGGGGACTGGAAACACCATATATTTT

d_call: .
clone_size: few
j_call: TRBJ2-3
v_call: TRBV24-1
cdr3_aa: CATSDSQGGITDTQYF
cdr3_nt: TGTGCCACCAGTGACTCACAGGGGGGGATCACAGATACGCAGTATTTT

d_call: .
clone_size: few
j_call: TRBJ2-1
v_call: TRBV20-1
cdr3_aa: CSARAGPSSYNEQFF
cdr3_nt: TGCAGTGCTAGGGCGGGACCGAGCTCCTACAATGAGCAGTTCTTC

d_call: .
clone_size: .
j_call: TRBJ2-3
v_call: TRBV4-2
cdr3_aa: CASSPSSLKTGTTQYF
cdr3_nt: TGTGCCAGCAGCCCCTCAAGTCTGAAGACCGGTACGACGCAGTATTTT